These T cell receptor beta chains were read from a single sample in a study of beta chain features in type 1 diabetes. The data were produced by immunoSEQ multiplex PCR, yet TCRdb's version contains in-frame clones alone and is incomplete. The sample lists hundreds of thousands of clones, 10% to 15% occurring once. Material: naive CD4+ T cells from blood. These receptors originate from a young man in good health. CDR3s include the opening cysteine and the closing phenylalanine or tryptophan. A D gene is named only where the DNA matches it firmly. Some rows mark clone size as missing; the rest say once, few, many or name a class of expanded clone.

>-|TRBJ2-7|TRBV5-5|-
TGTGCCAGCGAAAAGGGGGGGACCTACGAGCAGTACTTC
CASEKGGTYEQYF
>-|TRBJ1-5|TRBV28|-
TGTGCCAGCACAAGCGGAAATCAGCCCCAGCATTTT
CASTSGNQPQHF
>-|TRBJ2-5|TRBV30|few
TGTGCCTGGGGAGGGGCAGGCCAAGAGACCCAGTACTTC
CAWGGAGQETQYF
>-|TRBJ1-2|TRBV10-3|-
TGTGCCATCAGTGAGAGACCGGGGTTGCAAGCTAACTATGGCTACACCTTC
CAISERPGLQANYGYTF
>-|TRBJ1-1|TRBV6-5|-
TGTGCCAGCGCCGGGAACATGAACACTGAAGCTTTCTTT
CASAGNMNTEAFF
>-|TRBJ1-2|TRBV19|few
TGTGCCACCCACCCAGGACAGCCCTATGGCTACACCTTC
CATHPGQPYGYTF
>-|TRBJ2-7|TRBV4-1|-
TGCGCCAGCAGCCACAGCTACGAGCAGTACTTC
CASSHSYEQYF
>TRBD1|TRBJ1-6|TRBV7-6|-
TGTGCCAGCAGCTTAGGACGAAGTTGGGGACAGAAATCACCCCTCCACTTT
CASSLGRSWGQKSPLHF
>TRBD1|TRBJ1-5|TRBV7-2|-
TGTGCCAGCAGCTTAGTGGCGGGACAGCTTCAGCCCCAGCATTTT
CASSLVAGQLQPQHF
>-|TRBJ1-1|TRBV28|-
TGTGCCAGCAGTCCCCCAGGGCTTTCACGAGCTTTCTTT
CASSPPGLSRAFF
>-|TRBJ2-1|TRBV10-3|few
TGTGCCATCAGTGAGTCAGGACTGGGGACCTACAATGAGCAGTTCTTC
CAISESGLGTYNEQFF
>-|TRBJ1-1|TRBV29-1|-
TGCAGCGCCTTCGGGGGGAGGAACACTGAAGCTTTCTTT
CSAFGGRNTEAFF
>TRBD2|TRBJ2-3|TRBV9|few
TGTGCCAGCAGCGGCCCCGGGACTAGCGGGAGTCCCACAGATACGCAGTATTTT
CASSGPGTSGSPTDTQYF
>-|TRBJ2-3|TRBV11-1|few
TGTGCCAGCAGCTCCCACACAGATACGCAGTATTTT
CASSSHTDTQYF
>TRBD2|TRBJ2-1|TRBV7-3|-
TGTGCCAGCAGCCCAAACTCCGGGACTAGCGAGAACAATGAGCAGTTCTTC
CASSPNSGTSENNEQFF
>TRBD1|TRBJ2-5|TRBV28|few
TGTGCCAGCAGTTCCCGGGACAGGGGACAGACCCAGTACTTC
CASSSRDRGQTQYF
>TRBD1|TRBJ1-5|TRBV18|-
TGTGCCAGCTCGACAGGGGAGAATCAGCCCCAGCATTTT
CASSTGENQPQHF
>-|TRBJ2-7|TRBV25-1|-
TGTGCCAGCAGTGGGGGAGGCTCCTACGAGCAGTACTTC
CASSGGGSYEQYF
>-|TRBJ2-7|TRBV7-9|-
TGTGCCAGCAGCCGAGGAATCTCCGAGCAGTACTTC
CASSRGISEQYF
>-|TRBJ1-1|TRBV2|few
TGTGCCAGCAGTGTGCAGGCCCGTGAAGCTTTCTTT
CASSVQAREAFF
>TRBD2|TRBJ2-1|TRBV4-3|few
TGCGCCAGCAGCCAAGTCGGGACTAGCGGGCTCAATGAGCAGTTCTTC
CASSQVGTSGLNEQFF
>-|TRBJ2-6|TRBV7-2|-
TGTGCCAGCAGCCCTTCCTCTGGGGCCAACGTCCTGACTTTC
CASSPSSGANVLTF
>-|TRBJ2-7|TRBV30|few
TGTGCCTGGAGTCCCGTGGAGGCAGGGGTGACCTACGAGCAGTACTTC
CAWSPVEAGVTYEQYF
>TRBD1|TRBJ1-5|TRBV2|few
TGTGCCAGCGGCGGGACAGGGTTCCATCAGCCCCAGCATTTT
CASGGTGFHQPQHF
>TRBD1|TRBJ2-1|TRBV6-5|-
TGTGCCAGCAGCCAGGACAGGGCCAATGAGCAGTTCTTC
CASSQDRANEQFF